The present TCR beta chain was sequenced within a study of blood T cell repertoires in COVID-19. Looking at the study overall: Donors in the United States, Italy and Spain gave samples during acute or convalescent COVID-19. Sources were T cells, B-cell-depleted T cells, or PBMCs; the material itself was cDNA or gDNA.

This clone was seen only once. V trimming: 4 bases; J trimming: 2 bases; junction bases outside the gene matches: 8. CDR1 is MDHEN and CDR2 is SYDVKM in the germline V gene. The CDR3 has 15 residues. Authors' data handling: Amplification with reference gene primers provided the estimates of nucleated cell counts. The data were produced by immunoSEQ multiplex PCR, yet TCRdb's version contains in-frame clones alone and is incomplete. V, J and clone size reflect that table, while D and trimming were determined from the DNA. Among under 170,000 clones listed, roughly 85% were seen once. The sequence was obtained from a man aged 65-85 years with acute or convalescent COVID-19. V gene TRBV28 combines with J gene TRBJ2-7; 7 bases are shared with TRBD2. The source material was peripheral blood. CDR3: CASSSGGRETYEQYF. The CDR3 DNA sequence: TGTGCCAGCAGTTCTGGAGGGAGGGAAACCTACGAGCAGTACTTC.